The 8 T cell receptor beta chains below come from one sample, sequenced in a study of T cell repertoires in cytomegalovirus infection (dated by TCRdb to about 2019). Instrument used: Illumina HiSeq 1500. TCRdb trimmed public reads at Q25 via fastp, called clones via MiXCR and kept in-frame beta chains. Each CDR3 protein gets just one entry, which takes the most common genes and DNA from the rows behind it. This sample is represented by about 230,000 distinct CDR3 sequences; under 25% of them were singletons. Of the sample, over 15% falls within the top ten clones. Sequenced input: CD8+ T cells from PBMCs. These receptors all come from a human donor in good health (CMV status not recorded). Some clones in this sample may be carry-over from other donors' samples.

This clonotype occurred many times. J is TRBJ2-7 and V is TRBV19, with TRBD1 matching over 8 bases. Germline CDR1 LNHDA, CDR2 SQIVND (reference sequence). The CDR3 is 12 residues long. With 5 bases clipped from V and 3 bases from J, the junction kept 0 bases outside the gene matches. The CDR3 protein is CASSDRGYEQYF. For the CDR3, the DNA is TGTGCCAGTAGTGACAGGGGCTACGAGCAGTACTTC.

This clonotype was recorded many times. The chain links TRBV12-3 or TRBV12-4 to TRBJ2-1, with 11 positions matching TRBD1. CDR3 length: 15 amino acids. V lost 6 bases and J lost 6; bases outside the gene matches: 7. The CDR3 loop reads CASSRGQGAGNEQFF. CDR3 nucleotide sequence: TGTGCCAGCAGCAGAGGACAGGGGGCAGGCAATGAGCAGTTCTTC.

The rearrangement joins TRBV5-1 to TRBJ2-7, with 9 bases matching TRBD1. The CDR3 has 15 residues. Germline CDR1 and CDR2: SGHRS and YFSETQ. The ends lost 4 bases at V and 1 base at J; junction bases unmatched: 6. CDR3 sequence (DNA): TGCGCCAGCAGCCCAGGGACAGGGATATCCTACGAGCAGTACTTC. Protein sequence: CASSPGTGISYEQYF.

The genes are TRBV20-1 and TRBJ2-1; 7 bases match TRBD2. Germline CDR1 is DFQATT and CDR2 is SNEGSKA (reference sequence). The CDR3 is 14 amino acids. Losses at the gene ends were 3 bases for V and 3 bases for J; bases not matched to a gene: 5. The CDR3, as DNA: TGCAGTGCTAGGAGCGGGACTAACTACAATGAGCAGTTCTTC. It translates to CSARSGTNYNEQFF.

This clonotype was detected many times. This rearrangement joins TRBV5-4 to TRBJ2-2; D is perhaps TRBD2 (5 bases). The germline V gene encodes CDR1 SGHNT and CDR2 YYREEE (reference sequence). The CDR3 is made up of 13 amino acids. V was cut by 4 bases and J by 2 bases, with 6 bases left in between. CDR3 DNA sequence: TGTGCCAGCAGCCGGGAAAACACCGGGGAGCTGTTTTTT. Translated: CASSRENTGELFF.

This clonotype was recorded a few times. This rearrangement joins TRBV28 to TRBJ2-7, with a weak D call TRBD2 (6 bases). V shed 2 bases and J shed 0 bases, with 20 bases lying between them. Germline V lookup: CDR1 MDHEN, CDR2 SYDVKM. This CDR3 has 18 amino acids. CDR3 bases: TGTGCCAGCAGTTTAGAAAGGGTATCCGGGACTCGCTCCTACGAGCAGTACTTC. Translated: CASSLERVSGTRSYEQYF.

This clonotype has only one observation. The chain links TRBV6-2 or TRBV6-3 to TRBJ1-1; 8 bases agree with TRBD1. The V segment lost 3 bases and the J segment 7 bases; nucleotides outside the gene matches: 7. The CDR3 has 14 amino acids. Germline loops: CDR1 MNHEY, CDR2 SVGEGT. CDR3 sequence: CASSYPGTGYEAFF. As DNA, the CDR3 is TGTGCCAGCAGTTATCCCGGGACAGGATATGAAGCTTTCTTT.

This clonotype was observed at least ten times. The chain recombines TRBV4-1 with TRBJ2-5; D gene unclear. This CDR3 contains 14 residues. CDR1 MGHRA and CDR2 YSYEKL come from the germline V gene. Trimming removed 1 base at V and 1 base at J, with 7 bases between. DNA of the CDR3: TGCGCCAGCAGCCAAGGGGTCCTCCAAGAGACCCAGTACTTC. It codes for CASSQGVLQETQYF.